The 24 T cell receptor beta chains given below trace back to one sample, sequenced in a study of regulatory T cells in long-lasting Graves disease (TCRdb year 2021). The meaning of the sample's time point label: persistent/refractory GD, antithyroid drugs over 5 years with positive TRAb. For both TCR sequencing and RNA sequencing, RNA was extracted from PBMCs using TRIzol. The library was made by multiplex PCR. Sequencing was carried out with an Illumina HiSeq 4000. CDR3 regions were amplified by Arm-PCR with iRepertoire HTBI primers to construct TCR beta libraries. TCRdb's own reprocessing of the public reads used fastp at Q25 and MiXCR and kept productive beta chains. Every entry covers one CDR3 protein and lists the most common genes and DNA from its rows. In this sample the table shows around 460,000 distinct CDR3 sequences, 22% of which occur a single time. The ten largest clones take up around 14% of the sample.

The sequenced sample was peripheral blood mononuclear cells (PBMCs), obtained when the disease was refractory, from a patient treated with antithyroid drugs. The receptors originated from a female donor with Graves disease.

This clonotype has ten or more counts. V gene TRBV28 combines with J gene TRBJ2-7, with D unresolved. Germline CDR1 and CDR2: MDHEN and SYDVKM. The CDR3 spans 16 residues. The V end was cut by 5 bases, the J end by 9 bases, with 26 bases between. The CDR3: CASSPSNDFDFGRQYF. CDR3 sequence (DNA): TGTGCCAGCAGTCCCTCCAACGACTTCGACTTTGGTCGGCAGTACTTC.

This clonotype has ten or more counts. V usage is TRBV5-5 and J usage is TRBJ2-2; 8 positions agree with TRBD1. V lost 4 bases and J lost 1; bases outside the gene matches: 3. This CDR3 contains 15 residues. Germline CDR1 and CDR2: SGHKS and YYEKEE (reference sequence). CDR3 sequence reads: CASSRQGLNTGELFF. DNA of the CDR3: TGTGCCAGCAGCCGACAGGGGCTGAACACCGGGGAGCTGTTTTTT. The full variable domain, with the rest looked up from reference TRBV5-5 and TRBJ2-2, is DAGVTQSPTHLIKTRGQQVTLRCSPISGHKSVSWYQQVLGQGPQFIFQYYEKEERGRGNFPDRFSARQFPNYSSELNVNALLLGDSALYLCASSRQGLNTGELFFGEGSRLTVL.

This chain connects TRBV20-1 to TRBJ2-3; the match to TRBD1 covers 7 bases. The V segment lost 5 bases and the J segment 0 bases; nucleotides outside the gene matches: 20. CDR1 and CDR2 from the germline V gene are DFQATT and SNEGSKA (reference sequence). The CDR3 is made up of 19 amino acids. The CDR3 sequence: CSAAILEFQGDPSTDTQYF. DNA of the CDR3: TGCAGTGCTGCCATCCTTGAATTTCAGGGGGACCCTAGCACAGATACGCAGTATTTT.

This clonotype was seen a handful of times. The chain has TRBV18 and TRBJ1-2, with TRBD1 as a possible D gene (5 bases). The CDR3 contains 12 residues. Trimming removed 5 bases at V and 6 bases at J, with 10 bases between. The V gene's germline CDR1 is KGHSH and CDR2 LQKENI. The CDR3 sequence: CASSTRDHGYTF. CDR3 nucleotide sequence: TGTGCCAGCTCAACACGGGACCATGGCTACACCTTC.

The chain carries TRBV29-1 and TRBJ2-1; D is ambiguous. The V and J ends lost 4 bases and 7 bases respectively, with 8 bases between them. The CDR3 spans 11 residues. CDR1 is SQVTM and CDR2 is ANQGSEA in the germline V gene. The CDR3 region has the DNA TGCAGCGTTGGAATCCGGAATGAGCAGTTCTTC. Translation: CSVGIRNEQFF.

This clonotype was recorded a few times. The chain couples TRBV12-3 or TRBV12-4 to TRBJ2-7; D is possibly TRBD1 (5 bases). V lost 4 bases and J 2 bases, leaving 15 bases between the germline ends. There are 15 residues in the CDR3. The DNA for the CDR3 is TGTGCCAGCAGTTCCGCCTCAGGGATCCCCTACGAGCAGTACTTC. This sequence encodes CASSSASGIPYEQYF.

This clonotype was seen at least ten times. The J gene is TRBJ1-5, the V gene TRBV7-9; D is unclear. This CDR3 spans 14 amino acids. The V end was cut by 5 bases, the J end by 0 bases, with 8 bases between. Germline loops: CDR1 SEHNR, CDR2 FQNEAQ (reference sequence). CDR3 loop: CASSPGHSNQPQHF. CDR3 sequence (DNA): TGTGCCAGCAGCCCAGGCCATAGCAATCAGCCCCAGCATTTT.

In this sample, this clonotype turned up a few times. V usage is TRBV12-3 or TRBV12-4 and J usage is TRBJ1-4; no clear D. The length of the CDR3 is 14 residues. Trimming pared 6 bases from V and 6 bases from J, leaving 14 bases between. Here the CDR3 reads CASSLGRLYEKLFF. In DNA, the CDR3 is TGTGCCAGCAGCCTAGGGAGGTTGTATGAAAAACTGTTTTTT.

This clonotype was detected ten times or more. In DNA form, the CDR3 reads TGTGCCAGCAATAGGTCAGGTAGCAATCAGCCCCAGCATTTT. It translates to CASNRSGSNQPQHF. The rearrangement uses TRBV28 and TRBJ1-5; D is undetermined. The germline V gene encodes CDR1 MDHEN and CDR2 SYDVKM. Trimming took off 7 bases at V and 0 bases at J, with 10 bases between the two ends. The CDR3 contains 14 residues.

The chain recombines TRBV6-2 or TRBV6-3 with TRBJ1-5; TRBD1 is a possible D gene (6 bases). CDR1 is MNHEY, CDR2 SVGEGT, per germline. This CDR3 comprises 17 residues. Trimming shortened V by 8 bases and J by 4 bases, and 24 bases separated the two germline ends. This CDR3 is CASGSDKGGTPNQPQHF. The CDR3 DNA reads as TGTGCCAGCGGTTCGGACAAAGGGGGGACGCCAAATCAGCCCCAGCATTTT.

Ten or more counts support this clonotype. The V gene is TRBV15, the J gene TRBJ2-4, with D maybe TRBD1 (6 bases). Trimming cost V 0 bases and J 6 bases, with 9 bases left between them. The CDR3 has 14 amino acids. The germline CDR1 and CDR2 sequences are LNHNV and YYDKDF (reference sequence). The CDR3 reads CATSRDQDRNIQYF. DNA of the CDR3: TGTGCCACCAGCAGAGATCAGGACAGAAACATTCAGTACTTC.

Note on this clonotype: One end of the junction varies from germline; a read error may be responsible. The DNA of the CDR3 is TGTGCCAGCAGTGAAGGACGAGGGTTCTACGGGCAGTACTTC. Translating gives CASSEGRGFYGQYF. V and J are TRBV2 and TRBJ2-7, with a weak D call TRBD2 (5 bases). CDR1 and CDR2 (germline): SNHLY, FYNNEI. CDR3 length equals 14 residues.

This clonotype was recorded at least ten times. The chain joins TRBV20-1 to TRBJ1-2; tentative D call: TRBD1 (6 bases). Germline lookup yields CDR1 DFQATT and CDR2 SNEGSKA (reference sequence). V lost 7 bases, J lost 8 bases, and 20 bases lay in between. The CDR3 length is 13 residues. The CDR3 DNA reads TGCAGTGTCCAACCCGCAGGGGCTGGGGGCTACACCTTC. It translates to CSVQPAGAGGYTF.

Note on this clonotype: One base away lies a much larger clone, so this may be a sequencing read error. The J gene is TRBJ2-2, the V gene TRBV7-3; no clear D gene. The CDR3 totals 13 residues. The germline V gene has CDR1 SGHTA and CDR2 FQGTGA. V shed 8 bases and J shed 1 base, with 8 bases lying between them. The CDR3 nucleotides read TGTGCCAGCGGGGTAGGGAACACCGGGGAGCTGTTTTTT. It yields the protein CASGVGNTGELFF.

The chain combines TRBV11-2 with TRBJ2-7; the D gene is possibly TRBD1 (6 bases). V lost 0 bases, J lost 6 bases, and 18 bases lay in between. This CDR3 is 16 amino acids long. Germline values: CDR1 SGHAT, CDR2 FQNNGV. This CDR3 is CASSLDDFQGTGEQYF. CDR3 sequence (DNA): TGTGCCAGCAGCTTAGATGATTTCCAGGGGACCGGCGAGCAGTACTTC. Drawing the rest from reference TRBV11-2 and TRBJ2-7, the complete variable domain is EAGVAQSPRYKIIEKRQSVAFWCNPISGHATLYWYQQILGQGPKLLIQFQNNGVVDDSQLPKDRFSAERLKGVDSTLKIQPAKLEDSAVYLCASSLDDFQGTGEQYFGPGTRLTVT.

The table lists this clonotype with a few counts. The chain carries TRBV6-1 and TRBJ2-7; the D gene is possibly TRBD2 (5 bases). This CDR3 spans 15 amino acids. Germline values: CDR1 MNHNS, CDR2 SASEGT. The V and J ends lost 5 bases and 2 bases respectively, with 16 bases between them. In DNA, the CDR3 is TGTGCCAGCAGTCCGGGGATCCGGCCCCCCTACGAGCAGTACTTC. It encodes CASSPGIRPPYEQYF.

Written as DNA, the CDR3 is TGTGCCAGCAGTAAGGCCCCGGGACAGGGGGGCACTGAAGCTTTCTTT. It codes for CASSKAPGQGGTEAFF. The chain employs TRBV6-1 and TRBJ1-1; TRBD1 matches at 11 bases. The V gene end was trimmed by 5 bases and the J gene end by 4 bases; junction bases not matched to a gene: 9. Germline-derived CDR1 and CDR2 are MNHNS and SASEGT. The CDR3 totals 16 residues.

The table lists this clonotype with a few counts. The rearrangement links TRBV28 to TRBJ2-5; weak D call: TRBD2 (7 bases). Trimming pared 9 bases from V and 4 bases from J, leaving 15 bases between. The germline V gene has CDR1 MDHEN and CDR2 SYDVKM. This CDR3 is built from 13 residues. In DNA, the CDR3 is TGTGCCAGTACTTTGGGGGGGGCAGAGACCCAGTACTTC. This encodes CASTLGGAETQYF.

This clonotype showed up just a few times. V is TRBV6-1 and J is TRBJ2-7; 7 positions agree with TRBD2. There are 16 residues in the CDR3. V lost 4 bases to trimming and J lost 0 bases; unmatched junction nucleotides: 9. Germline V gene data show CDR1 as MNHNS and CDR2 as SASEGT. The CDR3 nucleotides are TGTGCCAGCAGTGGATTTGGGGGGGTGAGCTCCTACGAGCAGTACTTC. It specifies CASSGFGGVSSYEQYF.

With regard to this clonotype: The missing conserved phenylalanine or tryptophan at the end of this CDR3 makes a read error likely. The rearrangement links TRBV19 to TRBJ1-2, with 8 bases lining up with TRBD1. CDR1 LNHDA and CDR2 SQIVND come from the germline V gene (reference sequence). Unmatched junction bases numbered 2, after V lost 6 bases and J lost 5 bases. The CDR3 extends over 12 amino acids. For the CDR3, the DNA is TGTGCCAGTAGGACAGGGGAATATGGCTACACCCTC. This translates into CASRTGEYGYTL.

This clonotype has at least ten counts. The chain links TRBV7-3 to TRBJ2-2; D possibly corresponds to TRBD2 (5 bases). The germline CDR1 and CDR2 sequences are SGHTA and FQGTGA. Between the trimmed V and J ends, which lost 5 bases and 1 base, there was a span of 14 bases. CDR3 length equals 16 residues. This chain's CDR3 is CASSTQRNQNTGELFF. The DNA for the CDR3 is TGTGCCAGCAGCACCCAGCGGAACCAGAACACCGGGGAGCTGTTTTTT.

The gene calls are TRBV20-1 and TRBJ2-2; 7 bases fit TRBD2. CDR1 is DFQATT, CDR2 SNEGSKA, per germline (reference sequence). Losses at the gene ends were 1 base for V and 5 bases for J; bases not matched to a gene: 4. CDR3 size: 14 residues. The CDR3 sequence: CSARGGRSTGELFF. In DNA form, the CDR3 reads TGCAGTGCTAGAGGCGGGAGATCTACCGGGGAGCTGTTTTTT.

In its sample, this clonotype was seen many times. This chain joins TRBV7-2 and TRBJ1-2, with D perhaps TRBD1 (6 bases). Trimming removed 1 base from V and 7 bases from J, with 13 bases in between. Germline CDR1 is SGHTA and CDR2 is FQGNSA. The CDR3 totals 14 residues. The CDR3 bases are TGTGCCAGCAGCTTAGGACAGGCTTATAGTGGCTACACCTTC. Translated, it gives CASSLGQAYSGYTF.

The V and J genes are TRBV29-1 and TRBJ2-3; D is possibly TRBD2 (5 bases). The CDR3 spans 13 residues. Germline V gene sequence: CDR1 SQVTM, CDR2 ANQGSEA. The V end lost 5 bases, the J end lost 6 bases, and 15 bases lay between the germline ends. In DNA form, the CDR3 reads TGCAGCGTTCACGGGGAGAGTCGGGATACGCAGTATTTT. This gives the protein CSVHGESRDTQYF.